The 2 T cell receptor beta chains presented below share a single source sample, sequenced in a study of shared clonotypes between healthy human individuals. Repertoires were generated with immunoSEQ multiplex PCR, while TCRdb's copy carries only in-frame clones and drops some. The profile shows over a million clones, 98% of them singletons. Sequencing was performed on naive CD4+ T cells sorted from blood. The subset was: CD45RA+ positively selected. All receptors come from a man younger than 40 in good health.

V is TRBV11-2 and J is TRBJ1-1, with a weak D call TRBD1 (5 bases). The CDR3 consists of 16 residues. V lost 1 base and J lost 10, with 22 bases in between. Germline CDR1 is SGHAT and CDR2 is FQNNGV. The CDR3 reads CASSLGWVGTSHGAFF. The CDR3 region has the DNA TGTGCCAGCAGCTTAGGCTGGGTTGGGACGAGCCATGGAGCTTTCTTT. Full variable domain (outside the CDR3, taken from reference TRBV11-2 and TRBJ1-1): EAGVAQSPRYKIIEKRQSVAFWCNPISGHATLYWYQQILGQGPKLLIQFQNNGVVDDSQLPKDRFSAERLKGVDSTLKIQPAKLEDSAVYLCASSLGWVGTSHGAFFGQGTRLTVV.

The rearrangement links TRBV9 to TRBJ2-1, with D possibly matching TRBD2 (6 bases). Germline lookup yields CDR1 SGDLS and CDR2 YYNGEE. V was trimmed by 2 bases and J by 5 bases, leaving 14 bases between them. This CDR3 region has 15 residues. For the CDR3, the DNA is TGTGCCAGCAGCGTCAACCCACTAGCTAACAATGAGCAGTTCTTC. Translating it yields CASSVNPLANNEQFF.